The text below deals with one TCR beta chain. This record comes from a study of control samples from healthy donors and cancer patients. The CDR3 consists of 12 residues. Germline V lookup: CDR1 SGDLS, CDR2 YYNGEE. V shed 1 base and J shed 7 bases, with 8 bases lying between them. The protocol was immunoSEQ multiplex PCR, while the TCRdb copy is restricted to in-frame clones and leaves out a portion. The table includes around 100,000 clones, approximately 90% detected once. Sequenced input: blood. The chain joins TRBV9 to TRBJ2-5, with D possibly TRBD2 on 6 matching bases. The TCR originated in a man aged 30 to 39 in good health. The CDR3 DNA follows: TGTGCCAGCAGCGTACTGGGGGGGACCCAGTACTTC. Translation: CASSVLGGTQYF. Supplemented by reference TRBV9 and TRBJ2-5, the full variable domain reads DSGVTQTPKHLITATGQRVTLRCSPRSGDLSVYWYQQSLDQGLQFLIQYYNGEERAKGNILERFSAQQFPDLHSELNLSSLELGDSALYFCASSVLGGTQYFGPGTRLLVL.